These T cell receptor beta chains were read from a single sample in a study of lymphopenia after photon versus proton radiotherapy. Clones were read by immunoSEQ multiplex PCR, and TCRdb kept only the in-frame ones, dropping some. Of approximately 70,000 clones listed, around 87% are singletons. The input for sequencing was peripheral blood, taken from a patient treated with proton-based radiotherapy. The source of these receptors is a man older than 75 with esophageal cancer. Each CDR3 is given with its conserved first and last residue. Fields, in order: D gene, J gene, clone size, V gene, CDR3 protein, CDR3 DNA. A D gene is named only where the DNA matches it firmly. For some rows the clone size is stated as once, few or many, or as a class when expanded; others skip it.

D: NA
J: TRBJ1-1
size: NA
V: TRBV19
CDR3: CASSIVSGEPNTEAFF
DNA: TGTGCCAGTAGTATAGTGTCAGGGGAACCGAACACTGAAGCTTTCTTT

D: NA
J: TRBJ2-3
size: NA
V: TRBV5-1
CDR3: CASSLEGHVISDTQYF
DNA: TGCGCCAGCAGCTTGGAAGGACATGTGATTTCAGATACGCAGTATTTT

D: NA
J: TRBJ1-1
size: NA
V: TRBV29-1
CDR3: CSVFSGGNTEAFF
DNA: TGCAGCGTTTTTAGCGGGGGGAACACTGAAGCTTTCTTT

D: NA
J: TRBJ1-4
size: NA
V: TRBV4-3
CDR3: CASSQALYGATNEKLFF
DNA: TGCGCCAGCAGCCAGGCTCTTTATGGGGCAACTAATGAAAAACTGTTTTTT

D: TRBD1
J: TRBJ1-2
size: once
V: TRBV30
CDR3: CAWTRQGENYGYTF
DNA: TGTGCCTGGACACGACAGGGAGAGAACTATGGCTACACCTTC

D: TRBD1
J: TRBJ1-4
size: few
V: TRBV30
CDR3: CAWSVRGGGGVF
DNA: TGTGCCTGGAGTGTAAGAGGGGGCGGTGGTGTTTTT

D: NA
J: TRBJ2-1
size: NA
V: TRBV11-2
CDR3: CASSLIPGYNEQFF
DNA: TGTGCCAGCAGCTTAATCCCAGGGTACAATGAGCAGTTCTTC

D: NA
J: TRBJ2-5
size: NA
V: TRBV10-3
CDR3: CAISESVREETQYF
DNA: TGTGCCATCAGTGAGTCCGTGAGGGAAGAGACCCAGTACTTC

D: TRBD1
J: TRBJ1-5
size: NA
V: TRBV19
CDR3: CASRTTGESNQPQHF
DNA: TGTGCCAGTAGGACGACAGGGGAGAGCAATCAGCCCCAGCATTTT

D: TRBD1
J: TRBJ2-1
size: NA
V: TRBV7-8
CDR3: CASSYCTGQGCNEQFF
DNA: TGTGCCAGCAGCTACTGCACGGGACAGGGCTGCAATGAGCAGTTCTTC

D: TRBD2
J: TRBJ2-3
size: NA
V: TRBV15
CDR3: CATSRDLASGTTDTQYF
DNA: TGTGCCACCAGCAGAGATCTAGCGAGCGGGACCACAGATACGCAGTATTTT

D: NA
J: TRBJ2-7
size: NA
V: TRBV21-1
CDR3: CASSRTRGLAYEQYF
DNA: TGTGCCAGCAGCAGGACCAGGGGGCTTGCCTACGAGCAGTACTTC

D: TRBD1
J: TRBJ1-4
size: NA
V: TRBV19
CDR3: CASSGQGTNEKLFF
DNA: TGTGCCAGTAGTGGACAGGGGACAAATGAAAAACTGTTTTTT

D: NA
J: TRBJ2-5
size: NA
V: TRBV5-8
CDR3: CASSFPGRETQYF
DNA: TGTGCCAGCAGCTTCCCGGGACGAGAGACCCAGTACTTC

D: NA
J: TRBJ2-2
size: NA
V: TRBV30
CDR3: CAWSLNTGELFF
DNA: TGTGCCTGGAGTCTGAACACCGGGGAGCTGTTTTTT

D: NA
J: TRBJ1-2
size: once
V: TRBV19
CDR3: CASSIGSAYGYTF
DNA: TGTGCCAGTAGTATAGGAAGCGCCTATGGCTACACCTTC

D: NA
J: TRBJ1-1
size: NA
V: TRBV5-6
CDR3: CASSRARGNTEAFF
DNA: TGTGCCAGCAGCCGAGCCAGAGGGAACACTGAAGCTTTCTTT

D: NA
J: TRBJ2-2
size: NA
V: TRBV2
CDR3: CASGGRGLATGELFF
DNA: TGTGCCAGCGGGGGCCGGGGCCTTGCCACCGGGGAGCTGTTTTTT

D: TRBD1
J: TRBJ1-2
size: NA
V: TRBV25-1
CDR3: CASSVGQGIRGYTF
DNA: TGTGCCAGCAGTGTGGGACAGGGGATTCGAGGCTACACCTTC

D: NA
J: TRBJ1-2
size: NA
V: TRBV13
CDR3: CASSLERGRAGYTF
DNA: TGTGCCAGCAGCTTAGAGAGGGGCAGGGCCGGCTACACCTTC

D: NA
J: TRBJ2-1
size: NA
V: TRBV27
CDR3: CASSLTWGPYNEQFF
DNA: TGTGCCAGCAGCCTAACATGGGGGCCCTACAATGAGCAGTTCTTC

D: TRBD1
J: TRBJ1-2
size: NA
V: TRBV5-4
CDR3: CASSSRTGLSFYGYTF
DNA: TGTGCCAGCAGCTCCCGGACAGGGCTTTCCTTCTATGGCTACACCTTC

D: TRBD2
J: TRBJ2-5
size: NA
V: TRBV2
CDR3: CASSGSGLAGGETQYF
DNA: TGTGCCAGCAGTGGATCGGGACTAGCGGGAGGAGAGACCCAGTACTTC

D: TRBD1
J: TRBJ2-7
size: NA
V: TRBV18
CDR3: CASSPRDRNYEQYF
DNA: TGTGCCAGCTCACCCCGGGACAGAAACTACGAGCAGTACTTC

D: TRBD1
J: TRBJ2-7
size: NA
V: TRBV19
CDR3: CASSTDRTGGYEQYF
DNA: TGTGCCAGTAGTACGGACAGGACAGGGGGCTACGAGCAGTACTTC

D: NA
J: TRBJ1-6
size: medium-sized
V: TRBV9
CDR3: CASSALGTGLNNSPLHF
DNA: TGTGCCAGCAGCGCCCTCGGAACAGGGCTCAATAATTCACCCCTCCACTTT

D: TRBD2
J: TRBJ2-3
size: NA
V: TRBV6-5
CDR3: CASSYLLAGEDTQYF
DNA: TGTGCCAGCAGCTACCTGCTAGCGGGGGAAGATACGCAGTATTTT

D: TRBD2
J: TRBJ2-2
size: NA
V: TRBV11-2
CDR3: CASSLGAGVSTGELFF
DNA: TGTGCCAGCAGCTTAGGAGCGGGAGTGAGCACCGGGGAGCTGTTTTTT

D: TRBD1
J: TRBJ2-4
size: NA
V: TRBV7-2
CDR3: CASSSSPGQGVEYF
DNA: TGTGCCAGCAGCTCATCCCCGGGACAGGGAGTAGAGTACTTC

D: NA
J: TRBJ1-2
size: once
V: TRBV19
CDR3: CASSPSNSYGYTF
DNA: TGTGCCAGTAGTCCATCAAACTCCTATGGCTACACCTTC

D: NA
J: TRBJ2-2
size: NA
V: TRBV9
CDR3: CASSVRTINTGELFF
DNA: TGTGCCAGCAGCGTAAGGACTATAAACACCGGGGAGCTGTTTTTT

D: NA
J: TRBJ2-3
size: NA
V: TRBV20-1
CDR3: CSAVPGDTQYF
DNA: TGCAGTGCTGTTCCGGGGGATACGCAGTATTTT

D: NA
J: TRBJ2-1
size: NA
V: TRBV7-2
CDR3: CASSSSLAGLGYNEQFF
DNA: TGTGCCAGCAGCTCATCCCTAGCAGGCCTCGGCTACAATGAGCAGTTCTTC

D: NA
J: TRBJ2-4
size: NA
V: TRBV4-2
CDR3: CASSQDPGHNIQYF
DNA: TGTGCCAGCAGCCAAGATCCCGGACATAACATTCAGTACTTC

D: NA
J: TRBJ2-3
size: NA
V: TRBV2
CDR3: CASSEPGTDTQYF
DNA: TGTGCCAGCAGTGAGCCAGGCACAGATACGCAGTATTTT

D: TRBD2
J: TRBJ2-5
size: few
V: TRBV14
CDR3: CASSLMRGTRQETQYF
DNA: TGTGCCAGCAGCCTCATGCGGGGGACGAGGCAAGAGACCCAGTACTTC

D: NA
J: TRBJ1-2
size: NA
V: TRBV30
CDR3: CAWKGGWRSYGYTF
DNA: TGTGCCTGGAAAGGAGGGTGGCGGTCCTATGGCTACACCTTC

D: NA
J: TRBJ1-2
size: once
V: TRBV18
CDR3: CASSQNQLETLNGGYTF
DNA: TGTGCCAGCTCACAAAACCAGTTAGAGACACTCAACGGAGGCTACACCTTC

D: TRBD1
J: TRBJ2-7
size: NA
V: TRBV7-2
CDR3: CASSLARGRGLGTNYEQYF
DNA: TGTGCCAGCAGCTTAGCGAGGGGTAGGGGGCTAGGGACCAACTACGAGCAGTACTTC

D: NA
J: TRBJ2-2
size: NA
V: TRBV11-2
CDR3: CASWEGGYAGELFF
DNA: TGTGCCAGCTGGGAAGGAGGTTATGCCGGGGAGCTGTTTTTT

D: NA
J: TRBJ1-1
size: few
V: TRBV9
CDR3: CASSPRLRLGEGTEAFF
DNA: TGTGCCAGCAGCCCCCGATTGCGGCTCGGAGAGGGCACTGAAGCTTTCTTT

D: TRBD1
J: TRBJ2-7
size: NA
V: TRBV19
CDR3: CASSYRDRGTYEQYF
DNA: TGTGCCAGTAGCTACCGGGACAGGGGGACCTACGAGCAGTACTTC

D: TRBD1
J: TRBJ2-7
size: NA
V: TRBV11-1
CDR3: CASSLDWGQYPYEQYF
DNA: TGTGCCAGCAGCTTAGATTGGGGACAGTACCCGTACGAGCAGTACTTC

D: TRBD1
J: TRBJ2-7
size: NA
V: TRBV7-6
CDR3: CASSLAGGAFSPYEQYF
DNA: TGTGCCAGCAGCTTAGCAGGGGGCGCTTTCTCCCCCTACGAGCAGTACTTC

D: TRBD1
J: TRBJ1-1
size: NA
V: TRBV15
CDR3: CATSGGTDGTQAFF
DNA: TGTGCCACCAGCGGGGGGACAGACGGTACCCAAGCTTTCTTT

D: NA
J: TRBJ2-1
size: NA
V: TRBV7-9
CDR3: CASSSRGADYNEQFF
DNA: TGTGCCAGCAGCTCCCGCGGGGCGGACTACAATGAACAGTTCTTC

D: TRBD1
J: TRBJ1-4
size: NA
V: TRBV7-2
CDR3: CASSLTAGGPSTNEKLFF
DNA: TGTGCCAGCAGCTTAACGGCAGGGGGCCCCTCAACTAATGAAAAACTGTTTTTT

D: TRBD1
J: TRBJ2-1
size: NA
V: TRBV5-1
CDR3: CASRRTGEMYNEQFF
DNA: TGCGCCAGCAGGAGGACAGGGGAGATGTACAATGAGCAGTTCTTC

D: NA
J: TRBJ1-5
size: NA
V: TRBV4-3
CDR3: CASNQVWALRCGNQPQHF
DNA: TGCGCCAGCAACCAAGTTTGGGCACTCCGGTGTGGCAATCAGCCCCAGCATTTT

D: TRBD1
J: TRBJ1-1
size: few
V: TRBV9
CDR3: CASSDWTGENTEAFF
DNA: TGTGCCAGCAGCGACTGGACAGGGGAGAACACTGAAGCTTTCTTT

D: TRBD1
J: TRBJ1-1
size: NA
V: TRBV19
CDR3: CASSIGTGAEAFF
DNA: TGTGCCAGTAGTATCGGGACAGGGGCTGAAGCTTTCTTT

D: NA
J: TRBJ2-1
size: NA
V: TRBV29-1
CDR3: CSSGLYNEQFF
DNA: TGCAGCTCTGGACTCTACAATGAGCAGTTCTTC

D: TRBD1
J: TRBJ1-4
size: NA
V: TRBV4-3
CDR3: CASSQEFRDSGEKLFF
DNA: TGCGCCAGCAGCCAAGAATTCCGGGACAGCGGTGAAAAACTGTTTTTT